A single sample gave rise to the 9 T cell receptor beta chains below, sequenced in a study of blood T cell repertoires in COVID-19. Assay: immunoSEQ multiplex PCR; the TCRdb copy retains only in-frame clones and omits some. The table records about 180,000 clones, about 90% of them present only once. The sample was PBMCs or T cells enriched from blood (not recorded which). Every receptor here comes from a human donor with acute COVID-19. The donor label of this sample is uncertain.

The V gene is TRBV7-8, the J gene TRBJ1-6, with 9 bases aligning to TRBD1. Unmatched junction bases numbered 11, after V lost 3 bases and J lost 14 bases. CDR1 and CDR2 from the germline V gene are SGHVS and FQNEAQ. The CDR3 contains 15 residues. DNA of the CDR3: TGTGCCAGCAGCTTCCTTGGGACAGGGATGAGAGCCCTCCACTTT. The encoded protein is CASSFLGTGMRALHF.

The gene calls are TRBV7-8 and TRBJ1-2, with 8 bases lining up with TRBD1. J gave up 6 bases and V 5 bases, and 5 bases lay outside the gene matches. CDR1 and CDR2 from the germline V gene are SGHVS and FQNEAQ. This CDR3 contains 13 residues. Written as DNA, the CDR3 is TGTGCCAGCAGCCTGGACAGGGACCATGGCTACACCTTC. Translation gives CASSLDRDHGYTF.

The chain carries TRBV3-1 (or the pseudogene TRBV3-2) and TRBJ1-5; a weak D match, TRBD1 (5 bases). Germline V lookup: CDR1 LGHDT, CDR2 YNNKEL (reference sequence). Trimming removed 4 bases from V and 7 bases from J, with 11 bases in between. This CDR3 has 13 amino acids. This CDR3 reads CASSREGQQPQHF. The DNA for the CDR3 is TGTGCCAGCAGCCGGGAGGGGCAGCAGCCCCAGCATTTT.

The CDR3 region is CASSQGRYLSYEQYF. The CDR3 nucleotides read TGTGCCAGCAGCCAAGGCCGGTACCTCTCCTACGAGCAGTACTTC. The genes are TRBV3-1 (or the pseudogene TRBV3-2) and TRBJ2-7, with unresolved D. The CDR3 has 15 residues. V lost 1 base, J lost 0 bases, and 10 bases lay in between. Germline V gene sequence: CDR1 LGHDT, CDR2 YNNKEL (reference sequence).

This chain joins TRBV27 and TRBJ1-1; TRBD1 matches 10 bases. V lost 8 bases and J lost 4; bases outside the gene matches: 19. CDR1 and CDR2 from the germline V gene are MNHEY and SMNVEV (reference sequence). CDR3 length: 18 amino acids. CDR3 sequence (DNA): TGTGCCAGCCCTTTACTTCGCCGGGACAGGGGATGGGGCACTGAAGCTTTCTTT. Translating it yields CASPLLRRDRGWGTEAFF.

The V and J genes are TRBV5-5 and TRBJ2-7; maybe TRBD1 (6 bases). The CDR3 spans 13 residues. Trimming cost V 4 bases and J 7 bases, with 15 bases left between them. Germline assignment: CDR1 SGHKS and CDR2 YYEKEE (reference sequence). The CDR3 protein is CASSPYREREQYF. In DNA form, the CDR3 reads TGTGCCAGCAGCCCCTACAGGGAACGGGAGCAGTACTTC.

The rearrangement links TRBV2 to TRBJ1-1, with a possible D match to TRBD1 (6 bases). The CDR3 length is 13 residues. In germline, CDR1 is SNHLY, CDR2 FYNNEI. Trimming took off 5 bases at V and 6 bases at J, with 13 bases between the two ends. This CDR3 reads CASSQQGIAEAFF. The CDR3 DNA sequence: TGTGCCAGCAGTCAACAGGGTATCGCTGAAGCTTTCTTT.

The rearrangement joins TRBV30 to TRBJ1-4, with D hard to call. Germline V gene sequence: CDR1 GTSNPN, CDR2 SVGIG (reference sequence). V was shortened by 3 bases and J by 7 bases, with 3 bases between the two germline ends. The CDR3 length is 10 residues. In nucleotides, the CDR3 is TGTGCCTGGAGCCGTGAAAAACTGTTTTTT. Residues: CAWSREKLFF.

The rearrangement links TRBV5-4 to TRBJ2-5; D is possibly TRBD1 (6 bases). Between the trimmed V and J ends, which lost 4 bases and 5 bases, there was a span of 15 bases. The CDR3 runs to 14 residues. The V gene's germline CDR1 is SGHNT and CDR2 YYREEE (reference sequence). CDR3 bases: TGTGCCAGCAGCCCCCAGGGGACGGGGGAGACCCAGTACTTC. This sequence encodes CASSPQGTGETQYF.